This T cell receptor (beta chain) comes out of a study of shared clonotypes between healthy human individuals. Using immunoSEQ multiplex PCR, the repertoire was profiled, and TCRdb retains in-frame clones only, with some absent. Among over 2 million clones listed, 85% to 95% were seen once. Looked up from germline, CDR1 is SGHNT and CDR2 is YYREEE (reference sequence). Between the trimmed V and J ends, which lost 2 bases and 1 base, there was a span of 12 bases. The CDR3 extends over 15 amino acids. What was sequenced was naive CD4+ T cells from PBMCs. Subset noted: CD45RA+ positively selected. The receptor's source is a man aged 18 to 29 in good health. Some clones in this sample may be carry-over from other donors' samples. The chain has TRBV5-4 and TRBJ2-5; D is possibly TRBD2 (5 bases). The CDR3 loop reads CASSFGRVRQETQYF. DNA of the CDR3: TGTGCCAGCAGCTTCGGGCGGGTGCGCCAAGAGACCCAGTACTTC.